The clone carrying this T cell receptor beta chain appeared a few times. Its antigen is as yet unknown. The data derive from a study of neurological immune-mediated disorders. Study at large: Of the 34 patients who had multiple sclerosis, some 30 had the relapsing-remitting form and 3 had the secondary progressive form. Findings and limits, study-wide: Phylogenetic analysis grouped 18 of 34 multiple sclerosis patients' repertoires together, suggesting a possible repertoire signature.

The germline V gene has CDR1 DFQATT and CDR2 SNEGSKA (reference sequence). After removal of 6 bases from V and 2 bases from J, the junction contained 9 bases not matched to a gene. The CDR3 sequence is 15 residues long. The method for making cDNA was 5'RACE, and it used 10-nucleotide random UMIs. TCRdb reanalysed the 5' RACE reads using MiXCR and keeps one entry per CDR3 protein. The sample consists of 45,000 to 65,000 distinct CDR3 sequences, roughly 4.4% of them appearing once. Unsorted libraries used 2 million PBMCs kept at -80 degrees C. Sequencing input: PBMCs. The TCR was taken from a man aged 50-59 years with multiple sclerosis. This chain links TRBV20-1 with TRBJ2-3; 9 bases are shared with TRBD1. The CDR3: CSASDTGGITDTQYF. In nucleotides, the CDR3 is TGCAGTGCATCCGATACAGGGGGCATCACAGATACGCAGTATTTT.